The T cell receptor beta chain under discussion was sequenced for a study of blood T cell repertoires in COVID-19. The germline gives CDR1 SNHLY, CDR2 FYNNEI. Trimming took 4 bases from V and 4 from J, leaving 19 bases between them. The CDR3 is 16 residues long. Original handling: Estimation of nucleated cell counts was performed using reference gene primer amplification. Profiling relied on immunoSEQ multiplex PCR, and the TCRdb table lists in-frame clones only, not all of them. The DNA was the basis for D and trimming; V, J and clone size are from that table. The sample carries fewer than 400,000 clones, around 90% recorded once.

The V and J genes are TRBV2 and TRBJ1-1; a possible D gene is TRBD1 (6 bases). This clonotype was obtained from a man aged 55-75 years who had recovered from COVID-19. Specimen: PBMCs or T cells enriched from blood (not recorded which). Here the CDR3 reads CASSVRGAEGSTEAFF. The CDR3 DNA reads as TGTGCCAGCAGTGTTCGGGGGGCCGAAGGGAGCACTGAAGCTTTCTTT.